A single sample gave rise to the 28 T cell receptor beta chains below, sequenced in a study of shared clonotypes between healthy human individuals. Generated by immunoSEQ multiplex PCR, the TCRdb table keeps only in-frame clones and is missing some. This table has more than 2 million clones, 90% to 97% appearing once. Sequenced input: naive CD4+ T cells sorted from blood. The sample's subset: CD45RA+ positively selected. The receptor source for this set is a man younger than 30 in good health.

The rearrangement links TRBV5-1 to TRBJ2-2; 8 bases map to TRBD2. This CDR3 spans 14 amino acids. The junction had 6 bases not matched to a gene; V was cut back by 7 bases and J by 4 bases. Looked up from germline, CDR1 is SGHRS and CDR2 is YFSETQ. In DNA, the CDR3 is TGCGCCAGCCGGCTAGCGGGTGTCACCGGGGAGCTGTTTTTT. Its translation: CASRLAGVTGELFF.

The J gene is TRBJ2-7, the V gene TRBV7-9, with 13 positions matching TRBD2. The CDR3 is made up of 15 amino acids. Trimming removed 3 bases from V and 3 bases from J; junction bases left unmatched: 2. Looked up from germline, CDR1 is SEHNR and CDR2 is FQNEAQ (reference sequence). The CDR3 is CASSFGTSGDYEQYF. The CDR3 region has the DNA TGTGCCAGCAGCTTCGGGACTAGCGGGGACTACGAGCAGTACTTC.

CDR3 residues: CASSSGQGQPQHF. The CDR3 DNA reads TGTGCCAGCAGCTCCGGACAGGGACAGCCCCAGCATTTT. The chain employs TRBV7-2 and TRBJ1-5, with TRBD1 identical over 8 bases. V shed 4 bases, J shed 7 bases, and the junction held 3 bases outside the gene matches. From germline, CDR1 is SGHTA and CDR2 FQGNSA. This CDR3 region has 13 residues. Full variable domain (remainder filled in from reference TRBV7-2 and TRBJ1-5): GAGVSQSPSNKVTEKGKDVELRCDPISGHTALYWYRQSLGQGLEFLIYFQGNSAPDKSGLPSDRFSAERTGGSVSTLTIQRTQQEDSAVYLCASSSGQGQPQHFGDGTRLSIL.

This chain links TRBV2 with TRBJ2-2; tentatively, D is TRBD1 or TRBD2 (5 bases each). Germline V CDR1 and CDR2: SNHLY, FYNNEI. Trimming pared 6 bases from V and 2 bases from J, leaving 10 bases between. CDR3 length: 14 residues. The CDR3 DNA reads as TGTGCCAGCAGGGAGGACACCAACACCGGGGAGCTGTTTTTT. Amino acids: CASREDTNTGELFF.

In DNA form, the CDR3 reads TGTGCCAGCAGATCGTGGGACGTGCGGGGCACTGAAGCTTTCTTT. Encoded protein: CASRSWDVRGTEAFF. This sequence joins TRBV6-5 and TRBJ1-1; D perhaps matches TRBD1 (5 bases). This CDR3 spans 15 amino acids. V was clipped by 6 bases and J by 4 bases, with 18 bases between them. Germline V lookup: CDR1 MNHEY, CDR2 SVGAGI.

This clone was observed a single time. The chain couples TRBV5-6 to TRBJ2-2, with TRBD2 matching over 13 bases. V dropped 3 bases and J dropped 4; count of bases not matched to a gene: 3. The CDR3 runs 16 residues. Germline values: CDR1 SGHDT, CDR2 YYEEEE. The CDR3 protein is CASSSGTSGATGELFF. CDR3 DNA: TGTGCCAGCAGCTCTGGGACTAGCGGGGCCACCGGGGAGCTGTTTTTT.

The chain employs TRBV9 and TRBJ2-7, with TRBD2 matching over 7 bases. Germline V lookup: CDR1 SGDLS, CDR2 YYNGEE. CDR3 length: 15 amino acids. J gave up 6 bases and V 0 bases, and 9 bases lay outside the gene matches. The CDR3 DNA is TGTGCCAGCAGCGTAGGGGAGGGTGCCCTTCGCGAGCAGTACTTC. It codes for CASSVGEGALREQYF.

The chain is built from TRBV7-9 and TRBJ2-1; unclear D gene. Trimming removed 5 bases from V and 4 bases from J, with 21 bases in between. The CDR3 loop spans 17 amino acids. Germline V lookup: CDR1 SEHNR, CDR2 FQNEAQ (reference sequence). CDR3 sequence: CASSPDSQLGLYNEQFF. Written as DNA, the CDR3 is TGTGCCAGCAGCCCTGACTCCCAACTGGGCCTATACAATGAGCAGTTCTTC.

V is TRBV7-9 and J is TRBJ2-6; the match to TRBD1 covers 10 bases. Germline V gene lookup returns CDR1 SEHNR and CDR2 FQNEAQ (reference sequence). The ends lost 5 bases at V and 2 bases at J; junction bases unmatched: 6. The CDR3 sequence is 17 residues long. CDR3 coding DNA: TGTGCCAGCAGCCCCGGGACAGGGGCCGCTGGGGCCAACGTCCTGACTTTC. Protein sequence: CASSPGTGAAGANVLTF.

The chain links TRBV10-3 to TRBJ1-5; possible D gene TRBD1, 6 bases. Trimming shortened V by 3 bases and J by 4 bases, and 13 bases separated the two germline ends. From germline, CDR1 is ENHRY and CDR2 SYGVKD. CDR3 length: 15 amino acids. Here the CDR3 DNA reads TGTGCCATCAGTGAATCTATGGACAGTAATCAGCCCCAGCATTTT. Protein product: CAISESMDSNQPQHF.

The chain is built from TRBV7-9 and TRBJ2-7, with TRBD2 matching 9 bases. Germline lookup yields CDR1 SEHNR and CDR2 FQNEAQ (reference sequence). V shed 5 bases and J 3 bases; nucleotides not matched to a gene: 14. CDR3 size: 17 residues. The CDR3 protein is CASSLIVLSGGHYEQYF. In DNA form, the CDR3 reads TGTGCCAGCAGCCTCATCGTCCTAAGCGGGGGGCACTACGAGCAGTACTTC.

The J gene is TRBJ1-5, the V gene TRBV5-5, with TRBD1 matching 7 bases. CDR3 length equals 14 residues. The V gene end was trimmed by 0 bases and the J gene end by 15 bases; junction bases not matched to a gene: 12. CDR1 is SGHKS, CDR2 YYEKEE, per germline (reference sequence). The CDR3 DNA is TGTGCCAGCAGCTTGGATTGGACAGGATTATTTTGGCATTTT. Encoded protein: CASSLDWTGLFWHF.

CDR3 region: CATNNGVASGNTIYF. Written as DNA, the CDR3 is TGTGCCACCAATAACGGGGTTGCTTCTGGAAACACCATATATTTT. The chain uses TRBV10-3 and TRBJ1-3; D unresolved. The CDR3 runs to 15 residues. Trimming stripped 10 bases from V and 1 base from J, with 17 bases between. Germline-derived CDR1 and CDR2 are ENHRY and SYGVKD.

The chain uses TRBV11-2 and TRBJ1-6; 7 nucleotides line up with TRBD1. This CDR3 is built from 14 residues. V was clipped by 5 bases and J by 10 bases; unmatched bases: 8. Germline V CDR1 and CDR2: SGHAT, FQNNGV. The CDR3 here is CASSDYTGESPLHF. The CDR3 bases are TGTGCCAGCAGCGACTATACAGGGGAATCACCCCTCCACTTT. The whole variable domain, remainder taken from reference TRBV11-2 and TRBJ1-6, is EAGVAQSPRYKIIEKRQSVAFWCNPISGHATLYWYQQILGQGPKLLIQFQNNGVVDDSQLPKDRFSAERLKGVDSTLKIQPAKLEDSAVYLCASSDYTGESPLHFGNGTRLTVT.

The count of this clone is one. This chain joins TRBV9 and TRBJ1-6, with a tentative D call TRBD1 (6 bases). V shed 0 bases and J shed 7 bases, with 14 bases lying between them. This CDR3 contains 16 residues. CDR1 is SGDLS and CDR2 is YYNGEE in the germline V gene. Here the CDR3 reads CASSVEGGTKNSPLHF. The CDR3, as DNA: TGTGCCAGCAGCGTAGAAGGGGGTACAAAAAATTCACCCCTCCACTTT.

The chain has TRBV4-1 and TRBJ1-4; 8 bases agree with TRBD1. CDR1 MGHRA and CDR2 YSYEKL come from the germline V gene. This CDR3 has 18 amino acids. Trimming cost V 4 bases and J 2 bases; bases outside gene matches: 12. For the CDR3, the DNA is TGCGCCAGCAGCCGGGGGACAGGAAAAGAGGTTACTAATGAAAAACTGTTTTTT. Amino acid sequence: CASSRGTGKEVTNEKLFF.

This clone was recorded only once. The chain combines TRBV5-1 with TRBJ2-1; D is possibly TRBD2 (6 bases). Germline V gene lookup returns CDR1 SGHRS and CDR2 YFSETQ. V lost 5 bases, J lost 8 bases, and 20 bases lay in between. The CDR3 extends over 15 amino acids. The CDR3 region has the DNA TGCGCCAGCAGTCTTGGGTCACCGGGAGACGATGAGCAGTTCTTC. Its translation is CASSLGSPGDDEQFF.

Comments on this clone: Distinct nucleotide sequences in the sample also encode this CDR3. The chain couples TRBV5-1 to TRBJ2-2; TRBD1 might be the D (5 bases). The V end was cut by 1 base, the J end by 1 base, with 11 bases between. The CDR3 totals 16 residues. Germline loops: CDR1 SGHRS, CDR2 YFSETQ. This chain's CDR3 is CASSLSGQGNTGELFF. Written as DNA, the CDR3 is TGCGCCAGCAGCTTGTCCGGGCAGGGGAACACCGGGGAGCTGTTTTTT.

The rearrangement uses TRBV19 and TRBJ2-2; 8 bases are a match to TRBD1. The V segment lost 2 bases and the J segment 4 bases; nucleotides outside the gene matches: 0. Germline V CDR1 and CDR2: LNHDA, SQIVND (reference sequence). CDR3 length: 14 amino acids. CDR3 DNA: TGTGCCAGTAGTATAACAGGGGGCACCGGGGAGCTGTTTTTT. Translation gives CASSITGGTGELFF.

V is TRBV5-1 and J is TRBJ2-1, with a possible D match to TRBD2 (5 bases). CDR1 SGHRS and CDR2 YFSETQ come from the germline V gene. This CDR3 region has 14 residues. With 0 bases removed from V and 4 bases from J, the gap between germline ends came to 8 bases. The CDR3 is CASSLERQYNEQFF. CDR3 bases: TGCGCCAGCAGCTTGGAGCGGCAGTACAATGAGCAGTTCTTC.

The V and J genes are TRBV6-5 and TRBJ2-7; 13 bases align to TRBD2. This CDR3 has 15 residues. Per the germline V gene, CDR1 is MNHEY and CDR2 is SVGAGI. The junction had 9 bases not matched to a gene; V was cut back by 7 bases and J by 6 bases. The CDR3 here is CASTRQRTSGSEQYF. For the CDR3, the DNA is TGTGCCAGCACTAGACAAAGGACTAGCGGGAGCGAGCAGTACTTC.

The rearrangement links TRBV7-2 to TRBJ1-4; D might be TRBD1 (5 bases). Trimming left V 5 bases short and J 0 bases short, with 19 bases between. CDR3 length equals 18 residues. Germline V lookup: CDR1 SGHTA, CDR2 FQGNSA. The CDR3 coding sequence is TGTGCCAGCAGCCCCTGGTGGGGTAGGGGCTCAACTAATGAAAAACTGTTTTTT. Protein: CASSPWWGRGSTNEKLFF. The full variable domain, rest sourced from reference TRBV7-2 and TRBJ1-4, is GAGVSQSPSNKVTEKGKDVELRCDPISGHTALYWYRQSLGQGLEFLIYFQGNSAPDKSGLPSDRFSAERTGGSVSTLTIQRTQQEDSAVYLCASSPWWGRGSTNEKLFFGSGTQLSVL.

Note on this clone: The identical CDR3 is also encoded by other nucleotide sequences in the sample. CDR3 amino acids: CASSFGGQGGQPQHF. CDR3 nucleotide sequence: TGTGCCAGCAGCTTTGGCGGACAGGGAGGGCAGCCCCAGCATTTT. The chain carries TRBV7-9 and TRBJ1-5, with TRBD1 matching 8 bases. This CDR3 is built from 15 residues. The V gene end was trimmed by 3 bases and the J gene end by 7 bases; junction bases not matched to a gene: 8. Germline CDR1 is SEHNR and CDR2 is FQNEAQ (reference sequence).

This sequence joins TRBV19 and TRBJ1-1; no firm D call. V lost 7 bases, J lost 8 bases, and 23 bases lay in between. CDR1 and CDR2 (germline): LNHDA, SQIVND (reference sequence). This CDR3 region has 15 residues. The chain's CDR3 is CASNVGWKGLAEAFF. The CDR3 coding sequence is TGTGCCAGTAATGTGGGGTGGAAAGGCCTTGCGGAAGCTTTCTTT.

The chain has TRBV19 and TRBJ1-2; D is unclear. Germline V gene data show CDR1 as LNHDA and CDR2 as SQIVND (reference sequence). There are 13 residues in the CDR3. V was trimmed by 5 bases and J by 5 bases, leaving 12 bases between them. CDR3 coding DNA: TGTGCCAGTAGTCCGAGGGCACGGTATGGCTACACCTTC. It specifies CASSPRARYGYTF.

The V call is TRBV5-4, the J call TRBJ2-3, with D maybe TRBD2 (7 bases). Germline CDR1 reads SGHNT; CDR2 reads YYREEE (reference sequence). Trimming removed 4 bases at V and 8 bases at J, with 23 bases between. The CDR3 length is 16 residues. The CDR3 DNA is TGTGCCAGCAGCCTAGGGACTACTCGGGCACAGGGTACGCAGTATTTT. As protein: CASSLGTTRAQGTQYF.

The chain combines TRBV6-6 with TRBJ1-4, with D possibly being TRBD1 (6 bases). Germline assignment: CDR1 MNHNY and CDR2 SVGAGI (reference sequence). Deletions cut 11 bases from V and 5 bases from J, with 15 bases between. The CDR3 totals 13 residues. CDR3 in amino acids: CACRGGSNEKLFF. CDR3 in DNA: TGTGCCTGCCGTGGGGGCAGCAATGAAAAACTGTTTTTT.

The gene calls are TRBV30 and TRBJ1-1; tentatively, D is TRBD1 (5 bases). V dropped 3 bases and J dropped 5 bases, with 16 bases sitting between them. The CDR3 is 14 amino acids. The germline CDR1 and CDR2 sequences are GTSNPN and SVGIG (reference sequence). The CDR3 loop is CAWSLGLLTTEAFF. DNA for the CDR3: TGTGCCTGGAGCCTGGGACTTCTGACAACTGAAGCTTTCTTT.